This TCR beta chain emerged from a study of OX40 agonist ivuxolimab in advanced cancers. Study-wide context: Dose-escalation subjects each had hepatocellular carcinoma, melanoma, renal cell or head and neck cancer.

Method: immunoSEQ multiplex PCR; TCRdb's copy keeps in-frame clones and lacks some. The sample contains roughly 90,000 clones, under 95% of which appear only once. This CDR3 region has 14 residues. Germline lookup yields CDR1 MNHEY and CDR2 SMNVEV (reference sequence). Losses at the gene ends were 4 bases for V and 0 bases for J; bases not matched to a gene: 2. The sample in question was CD4+ or CD8+ T cells sorted from blood, obtained in a trial of the OX40 agonist ivuxolimab. V gene TRBV27 combines with J gene TRBJ2-7, with 8 bases aligning to TRBD2. The sequence came from an adult with an advanced solid tumor such as melanoma, head and neck, liver or kidney cancer. The CDR3 DNA follows: TGTGCCAGCAGTTCCGGGACTAGCTCCTACGAGCAGTACTTC. It encodes CASSSGTSSYEQYF.